The source of this T cell receptor (beta chain) is a study of shared clonotypes between healthy human individuals. V gave up 0 bases and J gave up 0 bases, with 11 bases separating them. Germline V gene lookup returns CDR1 SGHRS and CDR2 YFSETQ. The length of the CDR3 is 16 residues. A 200 ng quantity of DNA, around 30,000 T cell genomes, went into the sorted-subset replicate PCRs. Some clones are missing from TCRdb's copy, which holds only in-frame ones; the method was immunoSEQ multiplex PCR. The sample includes a few million clones, 85% to 95% of them seen just once. Investigators divided CD4+ cells into CD45RA+ naive and CD45RA-negative memory subsets.

The sample taken for sequencing was naive CD4+ T cells sorted from blood. The subset is: CD45RA+ positively selected. This clonotype was sampled from a man between 18 and 29 years old in good health. The V and J genes are TRBV5-1 and TRBJ2-3, with D possibly being TRBD1 (6 bases). Here the CDR3 reads CASSLVGGFSTDTQYF. CDR3 nucleotide sequence: TGCGCCAGCAGCTTGGTAGGGGGATTTAGCACAGATACGCAGTATTTT.